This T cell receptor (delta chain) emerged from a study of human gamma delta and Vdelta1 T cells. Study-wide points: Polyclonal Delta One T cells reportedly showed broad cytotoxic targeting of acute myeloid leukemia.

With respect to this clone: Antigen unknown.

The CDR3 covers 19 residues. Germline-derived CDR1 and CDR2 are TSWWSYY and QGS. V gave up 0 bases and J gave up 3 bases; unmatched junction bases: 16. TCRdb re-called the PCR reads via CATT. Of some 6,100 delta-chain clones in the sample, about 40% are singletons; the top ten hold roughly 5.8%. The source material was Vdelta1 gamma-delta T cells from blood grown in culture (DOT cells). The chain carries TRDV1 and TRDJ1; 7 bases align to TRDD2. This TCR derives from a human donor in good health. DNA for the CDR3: TGTGCTCTTGGGGAACTAAAGGGGGTTCCTACGTGGTTCCCCGATAAACTCATCTTT. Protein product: CALGELKGVPTWFPDKLIF.